The text below deals with one TCR beta chain. Its specificity is unknown. This sample stems from a study of cytomegalovirus exposure and HLA in healthy donors. Regarding the study as a whole: Prior analysis indicated that the majority of TCR beta V segments exhibited productivity approximately 90% or approximately 30% of the time. Researchers reported in a later analysis that a missense DCLRE1C variant was tied to TCR beta V- and J-gene trimming. Roughly 170 TCR beta chains were listed as cytomegalovirus-associated.

The CDR3 contains 16 residues. Unmatched junction bases numbered 4, after V lost 1 base and J lost 5 bases. In germline, CDR1 is KGHSH, CDR2 LQKENI. This PCR relied on a set of 60 Vbeta primers and 13 Jbeta primers. Sequencing used immunoSEQ multiplex PCR; TCRdb keeps in-frame clones, though not all of them. The repertoire includes 120,000 or so clones, 65% to 75% of them detected once, and around 10% sits in the top ten. When sampled, the donors appeared nominally healthy, though they likely had unrecorded immune exposures. Specimen: PBMCs. The TCR was taken from a woman aged 50 to 60 in good health and CMV-seropositive. This chain uses TRBV18 with TRBJ2-1; 11 bases match TRBD2. This CDR3 is CASSPRLAGGHNEQFF. As DNA, the CDR3 is TGTGCCAGCTCACCACGGCTAGCGGGGGGTCACAATGAGCAGTTCTTC.